The 17 T cell receptor beta chains below were found in one sample sequenced in a study of cytomegalovirus exposure and HLA in healthy donors. Here immunoSEQ multiplex PCR was the method, and the copy in TCRdb shows in-frame clones only, minus some. Counted here are around 120,000 clones, roughly 88% occurring once; the ten biggest clones make up more than 5%. The sequencing sample was made of PBMCs. The receptors shown here come from a woman under 30 in good health and CMV-seropositive.

This rearrangement joins TRBV6-5 to TRBJ2-2; TRBD1 matches at 7 bases. From germline, CDR1 is MNHEY and CDR2 SVGAGI. The CDR3 has 15 amino acids. Trimming took 6 bases from V and 5 from J; bases not matched to a gene: 9. The chain's CDR3 is CASSSRQGITGELFF. CDR3 coding DNA: TGTGCCAGCAGCTCTAGACAGGGTATAACCGGGGAGCTGTTTTTT.

The count of this clone is one. The CDR3 loop is CASSLARTGAYEQYF. The CDR3 nucleotides are TGTGCCAGCAGCTTAGCGCGTACAGGGGCCTACGAGCAGTACTTC. This chain uses TRBV7-9 with TRBJ2-7; TRBD1 agrees at 7 bases. The CDR3 runs to 15 residues. In germline, CDR1 is SEHNR, CDR2 FQNEAQ (reference sequence). V lost 0 bases and J lost 2; bases outside the gene matches: 4.

The chain links TRBV27 to TRBJ1-1, with TRBD1 matching 8 bases. Germline V gene data show CDR1 as MNHEY and CDR2 as SMNVEV (reference sequence). CDR3 length: 14 residues. Trimming removed 4 bases from V and 6 bases from J; junction bases left unmatched: 7. CDR3 sequence: CASSSGGQAAEAFF. The CDR3 DNA follows: TGTGCCAGCAGTTCAGGGGGACAGGCCGCTGAAGCTTTCTTT.

This clone was seen just once. V is TRBV7-3 and J is TRBJ2-2, with 7 positions matching TRBD2. The V segment lost 8 bases and the J segment 1 base; nucleotides outside the gene matches: 4. This CDR3 contains 14 residues. The germline V gene has CDR1 SGHTA and CDR2 FQGTGA. The CDR3 bases are TGTGCCAGCTCCAAGCGGGGGAACACCGGGGAGCTGTTTTTT. Its protein is CASSKRGNTGELFF.

The chain combines TRBV28 with TRBJ1-2; D gene uncertain. The V gene's germline CDR1 is MDHEN and CDR2 SYDVKM. The CDR3 is 12 amino acids. Trimming left V 2 bases short and J 2 bases short, with 3 bases between. In DNA form, the CDR3 reads TGTGCCAGCAGTTTACGGAACTATGGCTACACCTTC. This gives the protein CASSLRNYGYTF.

V is TRBV4-1 and J is TRBJ1-5; 8 bases are shared with TRBD1. Germline CDR1 and CDR2: MGHRA and YSYEKL. Germline trimming cut 2 bases from V and 2 bases from J; bases unmatched to any gene: 11. This CDR3 comprises 18 residues. In nucleotides, the CDR3 is TGCGCCAGCAGCCAACCGGGACAGGCCGTTACGGGCAATCAGCCCCAGCATTTT. Translating gives CASSQPGQAVTGNQPQHF.

The V gene is TRBV19, the J gene TRBJ1-5; 8 bases align to TRBD1. Germline assignment: CDR1 LNHDA and CDR2 SQIVND (reference sequence). V shed 3 bases and J 5 bases; nucleotides not matched to a gene: 3. The length of the CDR3 is 14 residues. CDR3 coding DNA: TGTGCCAGTAGTATTACAGGGGGGTATCAGCCCCAGCATTTT. Translated, it gives CASSITGGYQPQHF.

The rearrangement links TRBV4-1 to TRBJ1-5; D may be TRBD1 (5 bases). Germline values: CDR1 MGHRA, CDR2 YSYEKL. The CDR3 consists of 13 residues. Trimming left V 3 bases short and J 9 bases short, with 12 bases between. CDR3 loop: CASSHGQGMPQHF. CDR3 DNA: TGCGCCAGCAGCCATGGACAAGGGATGCCCCAGCATTTT.

A single count supports this clone. The gene calls are TRBV9 and TRBJ1-3; tentative D call: TRBD1 (6 bases). This CDR3 has 17 residues. V was cut by 0 bases and J by 0 bases, with 13 bases left in between. Germline values: CDR1 SGDLS, CDR2 YYNGEE. For the CDR3, the DNA is TGTGCCAGCAGCGTAGGAATCAGGGGCAGCTCTGGAAACACCATATATTTT. Translating gives CASSVGIRGSSGNTIYF.

The chain is built from TRBV27 and TRBJ2-7; maybe TRBD1 (6 bases). Trimming took off 5 bases at V and 2 bases at J, with 25 bases between the two ends. The CDR3 extends over 18 amino acids. Germline assignment: CDR1 MNHEY and CDR2 SMNVEV (reference sequence). The CDR3 sequence: CASSPRLFTGNIPYEQYF. In DNA, the CDR3 is TGTGCCAGCAGTCCCCGCCTCTTCACAGGGAATATTCCCTACGAGCAGTACTTC.

The V and J genes are TRBV6-6 and TRBJ2-7, with 7 bases matching TRBD1. Germline loops: CDR1 MNHNY, CDR2 SVGAGI (reference sequence). The CDR3 runs 12 residues. The junction had 0 bases not matched to a gene; V was cut back by 6 bases and J by 1 base. This CDR3 is CASRQGSYEQYF. CDR3 DNA sequence: TGTGCCAGCAGACAGGGGTCCTACGAGCAGTACTTC.

This clone was seen a few times. V and J are TRBV5-6 and TRBJ2-7; TRBD1 aligns across 8 bases. Unmatched junction bases numbered 9, after V lost 4 bases and J lost 6 bases. Per germline, CDR1 SGHDT and CDR2 YYEEEE. The length of the CDR3 is 14 residues. The CDR3 sequence is CASSPQGESGEQYF. For the CDR3, the DNA is TGTGCCAGCAGCCCACAGGGGGAATCGGGCGAGCAGTACTTC.

V gene TRBV7-9 combines with J gene TRBJ1-4, with TRBD1 as a possible D gene (5 bases). The CDR3 has 16 residues. Between the trimmed V and J ends, which lost 1 base and 7 bases, there was a span of 16 bases. Germline CDR1 is SEHNR and CDR2 is FQNEAQ (reference sequence). The chain's CDR3 is CASSLGQGGISEKLFF. The CDR3 nucleotides are TGTGCCAGCAGCTTAGGGCAGGGCGGGATAAGTGAAAAACTGTTTTTT.

This chain links TRBV4-1 with TRBJ2-7; possible D gene TRBD2, 5 bases. V lost 0 bases and J 3 bases, leaving 12 bases between the germline ends. The CDR3 loop spans 15 amino acids. Germline CDR1 MGHRA, CDR2 YSYEKL. CDR3 sequence reads: CASSQERTVGYEQYF. DNA for the CDR3: TGCGCCAGCAGCCAAGAGAGGACTGTAGGCTACGAGCAGTACTTC.

The chain joins TRBV19 to TRBJ1-1, with D perhaps TRBD1 (6 bases). This CDR3 is 15 amino acids long. V was clipped by 6 bases and J by 5 bases, with 19 bases between them. Germline CDR1 reads LNHDA; CDR2 reads SQIVND (reference sequence). This CDR3 reads CASSEPRGAGTEAFF. In DNA form, the CDR3 reads TGTGCCAGTAGCGAACCCCGGGGGGCAGGAACTGAAGCTTTCTTT.

The chain combines TRBV9 with TRBJ2-1, with D hard to call. V lost 0 bases, J lost 6 bases, and 4 bases lay in between. This CDR3 contains 12 residues. Germline V lookup: CDR1 SGDLS, CDR2 YYNGEE. Here the CDR3 reads CASSVASNEQFF. The CDR3 bases are TGTGCCAGCAGCGTAGCTTCCAATGAGCAGTTCTTC.

The chain has TRBV5-6 and TRBJ2-7, with D tentatively TRBD1 (5 bases). Trimming stripped 0 bases from V and 1 base from J, with 8 bases between. The CDR3 extends over 14 amino acids. Germline V gene lookup returns CDR1 SGHDT and CDR2 YYEEEE. This chain's CDR3 is CASSLGQNSYEQYF. The CDR3 DNA sequence: TGTGCCAGCAGCTTGGGACAGAATTCCTACGAGCAGTACTTC.